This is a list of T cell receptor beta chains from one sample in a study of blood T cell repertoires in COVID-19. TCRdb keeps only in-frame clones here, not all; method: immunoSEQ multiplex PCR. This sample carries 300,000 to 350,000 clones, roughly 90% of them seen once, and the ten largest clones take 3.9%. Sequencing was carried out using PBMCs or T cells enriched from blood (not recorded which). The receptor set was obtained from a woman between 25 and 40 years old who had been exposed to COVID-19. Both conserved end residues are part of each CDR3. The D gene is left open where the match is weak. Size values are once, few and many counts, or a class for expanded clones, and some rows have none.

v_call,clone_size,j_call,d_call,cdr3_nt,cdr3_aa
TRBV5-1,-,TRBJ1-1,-,TGCGCCAGCACCGACAGGCGCCCGAACACTGAAGCTTTCTTT,CASTDRRPNTEAFF
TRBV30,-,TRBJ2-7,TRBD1,TGTGCCTGGTGGGACAGGGGGGGTGCCTACGAGCAGTACTTC,CAWWDRGGAYEQYF
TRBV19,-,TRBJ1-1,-,TGTGCCAGTAGTATAGGAACCGAGACTGAAGCTTTCTTT,CASSIGTETEAFF
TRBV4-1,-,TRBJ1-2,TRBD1,TGCGCCAGCAGCCGAGGACAGGGAGACTATGGCTACACCTTC,CASSRGQGDYGYTF
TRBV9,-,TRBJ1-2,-,TGTGCCAGCACCCAGGGAGGGATTGGGAACTATGGCTACACCTTC,CASTQGGIGNYGYTF
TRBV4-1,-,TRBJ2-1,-,TGCGCCAGCAGGTTCGGTGGAGACAATGAGCAGTTCTTC,CASRFGGDNEQFF
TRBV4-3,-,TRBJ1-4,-,TGCGCCAGCAGCCGTCGACAGGCAACTAATGAAAAACTGTTTTTT,CASSRRQATNEKLFF
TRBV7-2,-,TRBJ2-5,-,TGTGCCAGCAGCTTAGCGGGGGCCCCACTGGAGACCCAGTACTTC,CASSLAGAPLETQYF
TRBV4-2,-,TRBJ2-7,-,TGTGCCAGCAGCCAAGAAGCGGCTAGCGACGTAGACGAGCAGTACTTC,CASSQEAASDVDEQYF
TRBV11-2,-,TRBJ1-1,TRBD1,TGTGCCAGCAGCTTCGACAGGGCGACTGAGGCTTTCTTT,CASSFDRATEAFF
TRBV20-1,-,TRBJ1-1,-,TGCAGTGCTAGTTTTAAAAGGGGATGGAACACTGAAGCTTTCTTT,CSASFKRGWNTEAFF
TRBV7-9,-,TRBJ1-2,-,TGTGCCAGCAGCTTATCCACCCAACAGTTCATCTATGGCTACACCTTC,CASSLSTQQFIYGYTF
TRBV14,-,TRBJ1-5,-,TGTGCCAGCAGCCAAGTCCAGGGAAGGGGCAATCAGCCCCAGCATTTT,CASSQVQGRGNQPQHF
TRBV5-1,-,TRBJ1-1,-,TGCGCCAGCAGGGCGGGGGCGCTGAACACTGAAGCTTTCTTT,CASRAGALNTEAFF
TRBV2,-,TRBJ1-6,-,TGTGCCAGCAGTGTGGGCAGGGGAACGAATTCACCCCTCCACTTT,CASSVGRGTNSPLHF
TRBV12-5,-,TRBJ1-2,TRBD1,TGTGCTAGTGGCTCGGGACAGGGCCCCTATGGCTACACCTTC,CASGSGQGPYGYTF
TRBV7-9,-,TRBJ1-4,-,TGTGCCAGCAGCCGGCCGGGGTGGGCGTCAACTAATGAAAAACTGTTTTTT,CASSRPGWASTNEKLFF
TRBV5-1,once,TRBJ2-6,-,TGCGCCAGCAGCTTGGATGACATCTTTGGGGCCAACGTCCTGACTTTC,CASSLDDIFGANVLTF
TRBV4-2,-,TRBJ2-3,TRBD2,TGTGCCAGCAGCCAACTGTCCGGGACTAGCGGGGGGGCCGGGACAGATACGCAGTATTTT,CASSQLSGTSGGAGTDTQYF
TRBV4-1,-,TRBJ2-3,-,TGCGCCAGCAGCTTAGCGGTCCGGAGCGCAGATACGCAGTATTTT,CASSLAVRSADTQYF
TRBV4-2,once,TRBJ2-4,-,TGTGCCAGCAGCCCGACTAGGAATAATAACATTCAGTACTTC,CASSPTRNNNIQYF
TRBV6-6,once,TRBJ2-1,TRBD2,TGTGCCAGCAGGACGACAGCGGGGGACGCCTACAATGAGCAGTTCTTC,CASRTTAGDAYNEQFF
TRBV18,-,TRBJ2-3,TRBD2,TGTGCCAGCTCACCGGGACTAAGCACAGATACGCAGTATTTT,CASSPGLSTDTQYF
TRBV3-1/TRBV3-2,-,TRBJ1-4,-,TGTGCCAGCAGCCAAGTACGAGGGAAACTGTTTTTT,CASSQVRGKLFF
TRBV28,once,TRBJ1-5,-,TGTGCCAGCAGTTTTAGACGGGGGAAAGACAATCAGCCCCAGCATTTT,CASSFRRGKDNQPQHF
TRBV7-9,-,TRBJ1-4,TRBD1,TGTGCCAGCAGCTTCAGGGGGCTGGATGAAAAACTGTTTTTT,CASSFRGLDEKLFF
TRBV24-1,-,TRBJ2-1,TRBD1,TGTGCCACCAGTGATGACAGGGGGAATGAGCAGTTCTTC,CATSDDRGNEQFF
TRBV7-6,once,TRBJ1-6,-,TGTGCCAGCAGCTCGGGGGGACAAGCCTATAATTCACCCCTCCACTTT,CASSSGGQAYNSPLHF
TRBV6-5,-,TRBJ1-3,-,TGTGCCAGCAGTTACTCTACAGGGATCGCCGGAAACACCATATATTTT,CASSYSTGIAGNTIYF
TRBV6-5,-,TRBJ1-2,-,TGTGCCAGCAGTTACGATGCGGGGGCCGGGGTAAAGGGCTACACCTTC,CASSYDAGAGVKGYTF
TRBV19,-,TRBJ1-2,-,TGTGCCAGCAAGATGACAGGCAACGATGGCTACACCTTC,CASKMTGNDGYTF
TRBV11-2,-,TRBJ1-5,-,TGTGCCAGCAGCTCACACAGTAATCAGCCCCAGCATTTT,CASSSHSNQPQHF
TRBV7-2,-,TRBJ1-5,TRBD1,TGTGCCAGCAGCTTGACAGGGGCTTTGGATCAGCCCCAGCATTTT,CASSLTGALDQPQHF
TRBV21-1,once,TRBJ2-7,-,TGTGCCAGCAGCAAACGGAGGGTTAGTTATCGAGGAGCGGACGAGCAGTACTTC,CASSKRRVSYRGADEQYF
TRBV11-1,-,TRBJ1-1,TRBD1,TGTGCCAGCAGCCCGGGACAGGGGGGTTCTCAAACTGAAGCTTTCTTT,CASSPGQGGSQTEAFF
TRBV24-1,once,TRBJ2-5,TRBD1,TGTGCCACCAGTGATAGAGGACAGGGGAAAGAGACCCAGTACTTC,CATSDRGQGKETQYF
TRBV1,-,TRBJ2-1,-,TGCACCAGCAGCCCACGAGGCCATCCCTACAATGAGCAGTTCTTC,CTSSPRGHPYNEQFF
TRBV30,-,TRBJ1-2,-,TGTGCCTGGAGTACCCCGACAGTTAACTATGGCTACACCTTC,CAWSTPTVNYGYTF
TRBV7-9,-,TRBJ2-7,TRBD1,TGTGCCAGCAGCCTCGGACAGGCGCCGTACGAGCAGTACTTC,CASSLGQAPYEQYF
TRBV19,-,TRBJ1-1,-,TGTGCCAGTAGTCCGACGGGGACATTCGGCACTGAAGCTTTCTTT,CASSPTGTFGTEAFF
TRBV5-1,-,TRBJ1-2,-,TGCGCCAGCAGCCCCCTAGACAGTGCATATGGCTACACCTTC,CASSPLDSAYGYTF
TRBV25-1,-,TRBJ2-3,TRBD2,TGTGCCAGCAGTTGGCTAGCGGGGGGAGCAGGCACAGATACGCAGTATTTT,CASSWLAGGAGTDTQYF
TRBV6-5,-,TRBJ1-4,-,TGTGCCAGCAGTTACATCCCGGGGGGTGATGAAAAACTGTTTTTT,CASSYIPGGDEKLFF
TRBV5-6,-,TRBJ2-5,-,TGTGCCAGCAGCTTGGGGGGGCGTGTGGAGACCCAGTACTTC,CASSLGGRVETQYF
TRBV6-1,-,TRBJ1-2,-,TGTGCCAGCAGTGAAGGGCCGGGAGCTAACTATGGCTACACCTTC,CASSEGPGANYGYTF
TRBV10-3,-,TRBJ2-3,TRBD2,TGTGCCATCAGCGCCGGGACTAGCGAGGGAGATACGCAGTATTTT,CAISAGTSEGDTQYF
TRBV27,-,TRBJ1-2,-,TGTGCCAGCAGTTTATCCAGCGGGGGGAACTATGGCTACACCTTC,CASSLSSGGNYGYTF
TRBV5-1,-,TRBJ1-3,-,TGCGCCAGCAGCTTGGGCAGACACTCTGGAAACACCATATATTTT,CASSLGRHSGNTIYF
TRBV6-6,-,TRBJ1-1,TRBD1,TGTGCCAGCTGCTTGACAGGGGGAGGAACTGAAGCTTTCTTT,CASCLTGGGTEAFF